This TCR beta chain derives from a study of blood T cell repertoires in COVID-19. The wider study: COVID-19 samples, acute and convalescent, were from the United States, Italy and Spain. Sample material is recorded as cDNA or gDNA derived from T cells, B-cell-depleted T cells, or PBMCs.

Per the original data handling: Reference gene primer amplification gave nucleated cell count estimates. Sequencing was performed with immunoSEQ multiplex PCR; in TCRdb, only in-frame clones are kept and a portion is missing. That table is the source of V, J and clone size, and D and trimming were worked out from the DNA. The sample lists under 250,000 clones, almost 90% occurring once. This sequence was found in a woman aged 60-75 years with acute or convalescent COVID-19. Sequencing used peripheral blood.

For the CDR3, the DNA is TGTGCCAGCAGCTTAGGGTTAACAACTAATGAAAAACTGTTTTTT. Translating gives CASSLGLTTNEKLFF. The rearrangement joins TRBV13 to TRBJ1-4; no definite D call. Germline V gene sequence: CDR1 PRHDT, CDR2 FYEKMQ (reference sequence). V lost 0 bases and J 0 bases, leaving 5 bases between the germline ends. The CDR3 contains 15 residues.